The sequence of this T cell receptor (beta chain) was determined in a study of shared clonotypes between healthy human individuals. Some clones are missing from TCRdb's copy, which holds only in-frame ones; the method was immunoSEQ multiplex PCR. The sample has around 1,000,000 clones, around 77% seen once; the top ten hold 0.89%. The clonotype was recovered from a man aged 18 to 29 in good health. Some clones in this sample may be carry-over from other donors' samples. Material: memory CD4+ T cells from PBMCs. Subset here: CD45RA-negative fraction.

The CDR3 bases are TGTGCCAGCAGCCAAGGTCAACACCTCGCCACAGATACGCAGTATTTT. This sequence encodes CASSQGQHLATDTQYF. The chain has TRBV14 and TRBJ2-3; no firm D call. Per the germline V gene, CDR1 is SGHDN and CDR2 is FVKESK. The CDR3 is 16 residues long. Trimming pared 1 base from V and 2 bases from J, leaving 13 bases between. Full variable domain (missing parts from reference TRBV14 and TRBJ2-3): EAGVTQFPSHSVIEKGQTVTLRCDPISGHDNLYWYRRVMGKEIKFLLHFVKESKQDESGMPNNRFLAERTGGTYSTLKVQPAELEDSGVYFCASSQGQHLATDTQYFGPGTRLTVL.